The 25 T cell receptor beta chains listed next were all sequenced from one sample in a study of blood T cell repertoires in COVID-19. Produced via immunoSEQ multiplex PCR; TCRdb's table is partial and in-frame only. Of about 50,000 clones listed, 84% are singletons. Sample: peripheral blood. The receptors were gathered from a man aged 65 to 79 with active COVID-19.

The gene calls are TRBV9 and TRBJ1-2; 7 bases line up with TRBD1. J lost 4 bases, V lost 4 bases, and 10 bases had no gene match. Germline CDR1 SGDLS, CDR2 YYNGEE. The CDR3 consists of 15 residues. The CDR3 sequence: CASSPPGTVSYGYTF. CDR3 coding DNA: TGTGCCAGCAGCCCTCCCGGGACAGTTTCCTATGGCTACACCTTC. The full variable domain, in which reference TRBV9 and TRBJ1-2 provide the parts outside the CDR3, is DSGVTQTPKHLITATGQRVTLRCSPRSGDLSVYWYQQSLDQGLQFLIQYYNGEERAKGNILERFSAQQFPDLHSELNLSSLELGDSALYFCASSPPGTVSYGYTFGSGTRLTVV.

The chain employs TRBV27 and TRBJ2-1, with D perhaps TRBD2 (7 bases). Germline CDR1 is MNHEY and CDR2 is SMNVEV (reference sequence). V lost 5 bases, J lost 10 bases, and 21 bases lay in between. CDR3 size: 15 residues. The CDR3 region has the DNA TGTGCCAGCAGTGAGCGGGACAAAAGGGCGACAGAGCAGTTCTTC. Its protein is CASSERDKRATEQFF.

The chain is built from TRBV30 and TRBJ2-5; 7 positions match TRBD1. The junction had 1 base not matched to a gene; V was cut back by 2 bases and J by 1 base. The germline CDR1 and CDR2 sequences are GTSNPN and SVGIG (reference sequence). The CDR3 sequence is 13 residues long. CDR3 sequence: CAWSQGVQETQYF. DNA for the CDR3: TGTGCCTGGAGTCAGGGGGTCCAAGAGACCCAGTACTTC.

The rearrangement links TRBV5-1 to TRBJ2-7; 14 bases are a match to TRBD2. The CDR3 is made up of 15 amino acids. V lost 4 bases, J lost 6 bases, and 6 bases stayed unmatched. Looked up from germline, CDR1 is SGHRS and CDR2 is YFSETQ. The CDR3: CASSLFGTSGSEQYF. The CDR3 DNA reads TGCGCCAGCAGCCTCTTCGGGACTAGCGGGAGCGAGCAGTACTTC.

The chain carries TRBV24-1 and TRBJ2-1; the D is unclear. The V gene's germline CDR1 is KGHDR and CDR2 SFDVKD. Trimming removed 3 bases from V and 10 bases from J, with 6 bases in between. CDR3 length: 11 amino acids. The DNA for the CDR3 is TGTGCCACCAGTGATGGAGTCGAGCAGTTCTTC. As protein: CATSDGVEQFF.

The chain uses TRBV28 and TRBJ1-4; the D gene is possibly TRBD1 (5 bases). The V gene's germline CDR1 is MDHEN and CDR2 SYDVKM. This CDR3 has 14 amino acids. The ends were cut back, 6 bases at V and 1 base at J, with 9 bases in the middle. The CDR3 DNA reads as TGTGCCAGCAGATCGACAGAAACTAATGAAAAACTGTTTTTT. Protein: CASRSTETNEKLFF.

The chain employs TRBV4-3 and TRBJ1-4, with D maybe TRBD1 (5 bases). V lost 0 bases, J lost 10 bases, and 9 bases lay in between. The CDR3 loop spans 13 amino acids. Germline V gene sequence: CDR1 LGHNA, CDR2 YSLEER. The CDR3 reads CASSQDRGRKLFF. As DNA, the CDR3 is TGCGCCAGCAGCCAAGATAGGGGAAGAAAACTGTTTTTT.

The chain joins TRBV2 to TRBJ2-7; 11 bases are shared with TRBD2. Germline CDR1 reads SNHLY; CDR2 reads FYNNEI. This CDR3 region has 19 residues. The ends lost 6 bases at V and 3 bases at J; junction bases unmatched: 19. CDR3 sequence: CASRGYRGLAGGPYYEQYF. CDR3 nucleotide sequence: TGTGCCAGCAGGGGCTATCGGGGCTTAGCGGGAGGGCCCTACTACGAGCAGTACTTC.

The rearrangement joins TRBV3-1 (or the pseudogene TRBV3-2) to TRBJ2-1; D is uncertain. The germline CDR1 and CDR2 sequences are LGHDT and YNNKEL (reference sequence). The CDR3 covers 13 residues. Deletions cut 5 bases from V and 0 bases from J, with 5 bases between. CDR3 DNA: TGTGCCAGCAGCTTAGCCTCCTACAATGAGCAGTTCTTC. Amino acid sequence: CASSLASYNEQFF.

The rearrangement uses TRBV6-2 or TRBV6-3 and TRBJ1-1, with D perhaps TRBD1 (5 bases). The CDR3 extends over 13 amino acids. Trimming took 0 bases from V and 11 from J, leaving 13 bases between them. CDR1 MNHEY and CDR2 SVGEGT come from the germline V gene. CDR3 loop: CASSYSPGWTAFF. CDR3 in DNA: TGTGCCAGCAGTTACTCCCCAGGGTGGACGGCTTTCTTT.

The chain employs TRBV19 and TRBJ2-7; 8 bases align to TRBD2. The V gene end was trimmed by 7 bases and the J gene end by 1 base; junction bases not matched to a gene: 9. The CDR3 runs to 15 residues. Germline V gene lookup returns CDR1 LNHDA and CDR2 SQIVND (reference sequence). The CDR3 region has the DNA TGTGCCAGTACCAATAGCGGGGATCAATCCTACGAGCAGTACTTC. Amino acid sequence: CASTNSGDQSYEQYF. Combining the CDR3 with reference TRBV19 and TRBJ2-7 gives the whole variable domain DGGITQSPKYLFRKEGQNVTLSCEQNLNHDAMYWYRQDPGQGLRLIYYSQIVNDFQKGDIAEGYSVSREKKESFPLTVTSAQKNPTAFYLCASTNSGDQSYEQYFGPGTRLTVT.

The gene calls are TRBV28 and TRBJ2-5, with 11 bases identical to TRBD2. Germline trimming cut 6 bases from V and 4 bases from J; bases unmatched to any gene: 1. This CDR3 is 13 amino acids long. Germline CDR1 and CDR2: MDHEN and SYDVKM. The CDR3 DNA follows: TGTGCCAGCAGCGGACTAGCGGGAGAGACCCAGTACTTC. Encoded protein: CASSGLAGETQYF.

The genes are TRBV11-3 and TRBJ2-1; 7 bases map to TRBD1. Per germline, CDR1 SGHNT and CDR2 YENEEA. CDR3 length: 19 amino acids. Germline trimming cut 6 bases from V and 8 bases from J; bases unmatched to any gene: 25. The CDR3 DNA reads as TGTGCCAGCAGACGACCGGGACAGATGCAATCCACCATGGGGGATGAGCAGTTCTTC. Translating gives CASRRPGQMQSTMGDEQFF. The variable domain in full, completed from reference TRBV11-3 and TRBJ2-1, reads EAGVVQSPRYKIIEKKQPVAFWCNPISGHNTLYWYLQNLGQGPELLIRYENEEAVDDSQLPKDRFSAERLKGVDSTLKIQPAELGDSAVYLCASRRPGQMQSTMGDEQFFGPGTRLTVL.

The V call is TRBV11-3, the J call TRBJ2-3, with D possibly being TRBD2 (6 bases). CDR3 length equals 13 residues. V lost 6 bases and J lost 4, with 11 bases in between. Looked up from germline, CDR1 is SGHNT and CDR2 is YENEEA. CDR3 residues: CASRQTSSDTQYF. CDR3 DNA sequence: TGTGCCAGCAGACAGACTAGTTCAGATACGCAGTATTTT.

This sequence joins TRBV15 and TRBJ1-1; no reliable D call. Trimming took 0 bases from V and 3 from J, leaving 11 bases between them. The germline gives CDR1 LNHNV, CDR2 YYDKDF (reference sequence). The CDR3 spans 15 residues. In nucleotides, the CDR3 is TGTGCCACCAGCAGAGATCCAATCGAGGACACTGAAGCTTTCTTT. This encodes CATSRDPIEDTEAFF.

This rearrangement joins TRBV3-1 (or the pseudogene TRBV3-2) to TRBJ2-1, with 10 positions matching TRBD2. V lost 3 bases and J lost 4; bases outside the gene matches: 6. Germline-derived CDR1 and CDR2 are LGHDT and YNNKEL (reference sequence). This CDR3 region has 16 residues. CDR3 region: CASSHPSSGRYNEQFF. The CDR3 DNA reads as TGTGCCAGCAGCCACCCGTCTAGCGGGAGATACAATGAGCAGTTCTTC.

This chain connects TRBV5-5 to TRBJ2-7; TRBD1 is a possible D gene (5 bases). V was clipped by 1 base and J by 2 bases, with 16 bases between them. Germline assignment: CDR1 SGHKS and CDR2 YYEKEE (reference sequence). This CDR3 comprises 16 residues. Written as DNA, the CDR3 is TGTGCCAGCAGCTTGTTGTGGGGAACAGGAGCCTACGAGCAGTACTTC. Protein sequence: CASSLLWGTGAYEQYF.

V and J are TRBV15 and TRBJ2-7, with D possibly TRBD2 on 5 matching bases. The length of the CDR3 is 14 residues. Germline-derived CDR1 and CDR2 are LNHNV and YYDKDF (reference sequence). V gave up 8 bases and J gave up 0 bases, with 14 bases separating them. In DNA form, the CDR3 reads TGTGCCACCGGATTGCGGGCAGGCTCCTACGAGCAGTACTTC. This translates into CATGLRAGSYEQYF.

The rearrangement links TRBV7-2 to TRBJ2-5; 9 nucleotides line up with TRBD2. The CDR3 extends over 12 amino acids. Germline lookup yields CDR1 SGHTA and CDR2 FQGNSA. The ends lost 9 bases at V and 5 bases at J; junction bases unmatched: 4. In nucleotides, the CDR3 is TGTGCCAGTAGCGGGAGTGCGGAGACCCAGTACTTC. Residues: CASSGSAETQYF.

The gene calls are TRBV6-5 and TRBJ2-6; 7 bases map to TRBD1. The CDR3 covers 15 residues. The trim removed 2 bases at V and 2 bases at J, leaving 0 bases unmatched. Germline assignment: CDR1 MNHEY and CDR2 SVGAGI. The chain's CDR3 is CASSYDRAGANVLTF. The CDR3 DNA reads TGTGCCAGCAGTTACGACAGGGCTGGGGCCAACGTCCTGACTTTC.

V gene TRBV29-1 combines with J gene TRBJ2-7; D possibly corresponds to TRBD1 (6 bases). Trimming took 3 bases from V and 6 from J, leaving 18 bases between them. The CDR3 length is 14 residues. Per germline, CDR1 SQVTM and CDR2 ANQGSEA. The CDR3 loop reads CSVDDPGQYTEQYF. The CDR3 nucleotides are TGCAGCGTTGATGATCCGGGACAATACACCGAGCAGTACTTC.

The V gene is TRBV6-1, the J gene TRBJ2-2; no firm D call. This CDR3 contains 13 residues. The germline gives CDR1 MNHNS, CDR2 SASEGT. With 2 bases removed from V and 9 bases from J, the gap between germline ends came to 10 bases. The DNA for the CDR3 is TGTGCCAGCAGTGAAACTATAGTTTGGGAGCTGTTTTTT. Translating gives CASSETIVWELFF.

The chain joins TRBV5-4 to TRBJ1-1; no definite D call. The V gene's germline CDR1 is SGHNT and CDR2 YYREEE (reference sequence). Trimming took 4 bases from V and 3 from J, leaving 13 bases between them. The CDR3 has 14 residues. In nucleotides, the CDR3 is TGTGCCAGCAGCCAGCGGACCAGTGACACTGAAGCTTTCTTT. It codes for CASSQRTSDTEAFF.

The chain uses TRBV28 and TRBJ2-7; perhaps TRBD2 as D (6 bases). Germline V gene sequence: CDR1 MDHEN, CDR2 SYDVKM. The germline V and J ends were trimmed by 7 bases and 1 base, with 17 bases remaining between them. There are 15 residues in the CDR3. CDR3 sequence (DNA): TGTGCCAGCACCATATGGGCCGGGGGATCCTACGAGCAGTACTTC. This translates into CASTIWAGGSYEQYF.

This clone was seen a few times. The chain couples TRBV5-8 to TRBJ2-7; TRBD2 might be the D (6 bases). Germline CDR1 is SGHTS and CDR2 is YDEGEE. This CDR3 region has 16 residues. Deletions cut 4 bases from V and 5 bases from J, with 22 bases between. CDR3 loop: CASSRIDGSIANEQYF. The CDR3 DNA reads TGTGCCAGCAGCCGGATTGACGGGAGTATTGCGAACGAGCAGTACTTC.